Detailed here is one TCR beta chain. Additional DNA sequences in this sample encode the identical CDR3. The data were taken from a study of shared clonotypes between healthy human individuals. Study-level background: Every donor yielded three CD4 naive, three CD4 memory, two CD8 naive and one CD8 memory plate.

V shed 0 bases and J shed 4 bases, with 10 bases lying between them. The CDR3 totals 15 residues. The germline gives CDR1 LGHNA, CDR2 YSLEER. Selected positively for CCR7 and CD45RO-negative, naive CD8 cells excluded terminally differentiated effector memory CD45RA+ cells. Repertoires were generated with immunoSEQ multiplex PCR, while TCRdb's copy carries only in-frame clones and drops some. Among under 2,000,000 clones listed, about 95% were seen once. The TCR sequence derives from a man between 18 and 35 years old in good health. The sequencing sample was made of naive CD8+ T cells sorted from blood. J is TRBJ1-5 and V is TRBV4-3; D is unresolved. CDR3 DNA sequence: TGCGCCAGCAGCCAAGATTGGGTGGGGAATCAGCCCCAGCATTTT. Residues: CASSQDWVGNQPQHF.